A selection of T cell receptor beta chains follows, all from one sample in a study of PD-1 and CTLA-4 blockade in melanoma. The table came from immunoSEQ multiplex PCR; TCRdb's copy has only in-frame clones and leaves some out. The sample has 31,000 or so clones; around 90% are singletons. Material: CD8+ T cells from peripheral blood, obtained from a patient given anti-PD-1 treatment. Receptors originate from a human donor with melanoma. Both conserved end residues are part of each CDR3. Each record gives: J gene, V gene, clone size, CDR3 protein. Not all rows give a size; the values are once, few, many and, for expanded clones, a class.

TRBJ1-2 TRBV10-3 . CAISPLAPYGYTF
TRBJ1-5 TRBV2 . CASLTGEGNQPQHF
TRBJ2-7 TRBV11-2 . CASSLGHYEQYF
TRBJ1-4 TRBV4-2 . CASSLQETTEKLFF
TRBJ2-1 TRBV28 . CASSPGQGSYNEQFF
TRBJ1-2 TRBV24-1 . CATSDFLRDSGYTF
TRBJ2-7 TRBV6-6 . CASSSGQGDYEQYF
TRBJ2-7 TRBV7-8 medium-sized CASNAQGRAKDEQYF
TRBJ2-5 TRBV14 . CASSQDVYRETQYF
TRBJ2-7 TRBV5-1 . CASSLETSGGYEQYF
TRBJ2-1 TRBV19 . CASTLRGPGNEQFF
TRBJ2-1 TRBV28 . CASSFQLVSIDTSYNEQFF
TRBJ2-7 TRBV7-6 . CASSTKTGTGNYEQYF
TRBJ2-4 TRBV2 . CASRATGAPSNF
TRBJ2-1 TRBV7-9 . CASGGGGVYEQFF
TRBJ1-1 TRBV28 . CASRKGQGLLGNTEAFF
TRBJ2-7 TRBV9 . CASSVSVGNEQYF
TRBJ1-6 TRBV4-3 . CASSQDLGRGETSLFNSPLHF
TRBJ2-3 TRBV27 once CASSLVGRGTDTQYF
TRBJ2-2 TRBV28 . CATRGANTGELFF
TRBJ1-1 TRBV6-1 . CASSEKVRSKTAMNTEAFF
TRBJ1-5 TRBV28 . CASSFFRGGNQPQHF
TRBJ2-5 TRBV5-1 . CASTPTSGGLETQYF
TRBJ1-1 TRBV6-5 few CASRNYRNTEAFF
TRBJ2-3 TRBV4-1 . CASIPGTEVTDTQYF
TRBJ2-4 TRBV5-5 . CASQRGENIQYF
TRBJ1-3 TRBV4-3 . CASSQDRAASGNTIYF
TRBJ2-1 TRBV19 . CASSWGSSYNEQFF
TRBJ2-1 TRBV7-2 . CASSLTAYNEQFF